This TCR beta chain was captured in a study of identical twins. Study-level findings and limits: Whereas memory repertoires showed no such difference, abundant cord blood beta clonotypes carried fewer insertions.

TCRdb reprocessed the 5' RACE reads via MiXCR and lists one record per CDR3 protein. The data contain roughly 350,000 distinct CDR3 sequences, approximately 13% of them seen just once; the ten biggest clones take up 7.2%. The CDR3 loop spans 16 amino acids. V shed 3 bases and J 4 bases; nucleotides not matched to a gene: 6. The germline gives CDR1 SGHRS, CDR2 YFSETQ. This clonotype was picked up a small number of times. Antigen specificity is unknown. This same sample was also part of a study on yellow fever vaccine responses in identical twins.

The chain couples TRBV5-1 to TRBJ2-1; 11 bases are shared with TRBD1. Sample: CD8+ T cells sorted from blood. The origin of this receptor is a young woman in good health. DNA of the CDR3: TGCGCCAGCAGCTGGCGGACAGGGGGCGCTTACAATGAGCAGTTCTTC. Translation gives CASSWRTGGAYNEQFF.